The present entry profiles one T cell receptor (beta chain) with its context. The germline V gene encodes CDR1 SGHDT and CDR2 YYEEEE. This CDR3 has 16 residues. The ends lost 2 bases at V and 5 bases at J; junction bases unmatched: 8. In terms of age and location, participants ranged from roughly 18 to 95 years and lived in around 22 US areas. The data derive from a study of blood T cell repertoires in COVID-19. Study as a whole: COVID-19 samples, acute and convalescent, were from the United States, Italy and Spain. PBMCs, B-cell-depleted T cells, or T cells provided the cDNA or gDNA that made up the material.

In the original processing: Amplifying reference gene primers gave estimates of nucleated cell counts. Profiled with immunoSEQ multiplex PCR; TCRdb holds only in-frame clones, not every one. D and trimming come from the DNA, and the V and J calls and clone size come from that table. This sample has approximately 200,000 clones; about 84% occur once, and the top ten carry over 7%. The V and J genes are TRBV5-6 and TRBJ2-7, with 12 bases lining up with TRBD2. The clonotype originates from a woman aged 40 to 55 with acute COVID-19. The material sequenced was PBMCs or T cells enriched from blood (not recorded which). The CDR3 DNA reads TGTGCCAGCAGCTTCCGGACTAGCGGGAACAACCACGAGCAGTACTTC. Translation: CASSFRTSGNNHEQYF.